A single sample gave rise to the 29 T cell receptor beta chains below, sequenced in a study of monozygotic twins with inflammatory bowel disease. One entry per CDR3 protein, without DNA, is what TCRdb gives after re-calling the 5' RACE reads. Its table records approximately 330,000 distinct CDR3 sequences. Sequenced input: blood. All receptors derive from a human donor with ulcerative colitis or Crohn's disease, or a healthy co-twin of an affected twin (not recorded which).

The chain combines TRBV29-1 with TRBJ2-3; as DNA is missing, the TRBD1 call by TCRdb cannot be tested. The germline CDR1 and CDR2 sequences are SQVTM and ANQGSEA. This CDR3 has 11 amino acids. The CDR3 spells CSVWGADTQYF.

The rearrangement uses TRBV9 and TRBJ2-7; without DNA, the TCRdb call of TRBD2 cannot be checked. The CDR3 spans 14 residues. Germline assignment: CDR1 SGDLS and CDR2 YYNGEE. The CDR3 sequence is CASSALLDAYEQYF.

This sequence joins TRBV5-5 and TRBJ2-1. Germline V lookup: CDR1 SGHKS, CDR2 YYEKEE (reference sequence). The CDR3 is 12 residues long. CDR3 loop: CASSLGLQEQFF.

This chain uses TRBV11-2 with TRBJ1-6; no DNA is available, so the TRBD1 call from TCRdb remains unchecked. CDR3 length: 17 amino acids. Germline CDR1 reads SGHAT; CDR2 reads FQNNGV. The CDR3 here is CASSTAPRNWDNSPLHF.

The chain joins TRBV20-1 to TRBJ2-3. The CDR3 extends over 12 amino acids. Germline V CDR1 and CDR2: DFQATT, SNEGSKA (reference sequence). The CDR3 spells CSARDPSDTQYF.

The J gene is TRBJ2-1, the V gene TRBV5-1. The length of the CDR3 is 15 residues. Germline V CDR1 and CDR2: SGHRS, YFSETQ. CDR3 sequence reads: CASSRASNSYNEQFF.

The chain combines TRBV6-2 or TRBV6-3 with TRBJ2-1; TCRdb's D call of TRBD2 is untestable without DNA. Germline V gives CDR1 MNHEY, CDR2 SVGEGT. This CDR3 is 15 amino acids long. CDR3 region: CASSPSGGAGNEQFF.

V usage is TRBV30 and J usage is TRBJ2-1; TCRdb lists TRBD2, though no DNA is available to test this call. CDR3 length equals 15 residues. Germline CDR1 reads GTSNPN; CDR2 reads SVGIG (reference sequence). The CDR3 loop is CAGASGISLYNEQFF.

This chain connects TRBV28 to TRBJ2-1; the TCRdb call, TRBD2, lacks DNA for checking. CDR1 MDHEN and CDR2 SYDVKM come from the germline V gene. The CDR3 sequence is 15 residues long. This chain's CDR3 is CASSLPSGRANEQFF.

The rearrangement joins TRBV12-5 to TRBJ2-2; TCRdb's assignment of TRBD2 cannot be checked, as there is no DNA. The CDR3 extends over 16 amino acids. Germline-derived CDR1 and CDR2 are LGHNT and FRNRAP. CDR3 protein: CASGWTTSGDSGELFF.

The V call is TRBV7-8, the J call TRBJ2-5; absent DNA, TCRdb's TRBD1 call cannot be checked. Germline V gives CDR1 SGHVS, CDR2 FQNEAQ. CDR3 size: 16 residues. The CDR3 loop is CASSSLGQGGAETQYF. Complete variable domain (other parts from reference TRBV7-8 and TRBJ2-5): GAGVSQSPRYKVAKRGQDVALRCDPISGHVSLFWYQQALGQGPEFLTYFQNEAQLDKSGLPSDRFFAERPEGSVSTLKIQRTQQEDSAVYLCASSSLGQGGAETQYFGPGTRLLVL.

This chain uses TRBV6-2 or TRBV6-3 with TRBJ2-7; TCRdb lists TRBD1, though no DNA is available to test this call. The germline V gene has CDR1 MNHEY and CDR2 SVGEGT. The CDR3 sequence is 15 residues long. The CDR3 loop reads CASSPPGTETYEQYF.

V usage is TRBV7-7 and J usage is TRBJ2-2. Germline V lookup: CDR1 SSHAT, CDR2 FNYEAQ (reference sequence). This CDR3 is built from 14 residues. The CDR3 is CASSPRSGTGELFF.

CDR3: CATASGLRNEQFF. The chain is built from TRBV6-2 or TRBV6-3 and TRBJ2-1; TCRdb proposes TRBD2, but this gene call is untestable without DNA. This CDR3 comprises 13 residues. Germline V gives CDR1 MNHEY, CDR2 SVGEGT.

The chain uses TRBV10-3 and TRBJ2-2; the D gene TCRdb calls, TRBD1, cannot be checked with no DNA. In germline, CDR1 is ENHRY, CDR2 SYGVKD. The CDR3 length is 14 residues. CDR3 sequence reads: CAIREGQNSGELFF.

The chain couples TRBV20-1 to TRBJ2-7. The CDR3 has 14 residues. Germline loops: CDR1 DFQATT, CDR2 SNEGSKA (reference sequence). The CDR3 here is CSATRTGESYEQYF.

V is TRBV19 and J is TRBJ1-5; TCRdb calls TRBD1, which cannot be checked without DNA. The CDR3 sequence is 14 residues long. Germline lookup yields CDR1 LNHDA and CDR2 SQIVND (reference sequence). CDR3 sequence reads: CASSTTGTGQPQHF.

The chain has TRBV5-5 and TRBJ1-2. The CDR3 sequence is 15 residues long. The germline CDR1 and CDR2 sequences are SGHKS and YYEKEE (reference sequence). CDR3 in amino acids: CASSLTPETNYGYTF.

CDR3 in amino acids: CASSPRQERNEQYF. V and J are TRBV4-1 and TRBJ2-7; there is no DNA to check the TCRdb D call of TRBD1. The V gene's germline CDR1 is MGHRA and CDR2 YSYEKL. CDR3 length: 14 amino acids.

The chain couples TRBV20-1 to TRBJ2-3; the TCRdb D gene call, TRBD2, has no DNA to confirm it. The germline gives CDR1 DFQATT, CDR2 SNEGSKA (reference sequence). This CDR3 is 17 amino acids long. CDR3 region: CSARTKRTSGITDTQYF.

The V call is TRBV4-3, the J call TRBJ2-3; TCRdb designates TRBD1, a call that cannot be tested without DNA. From germline, CDR1 is LGHNA and CDR2 YSLEER. This CDR3 has 16 amino acids. CDR3 sequence: CASSPQGPGHTDTQYF.

This chain connects TRBV12-3 or TRBV12-4 to TRBJ1-1; the D gene TCRdb calls, TRBD1, cannot be checked with no DNA. The CDR3 runs 17 residues. This chain's CDR3 is CASSWTLTGGGNTEAFF.

This sequence joins TRBV4-1 and TRBJ1-3; checking the TCRdb D call of TRBD1 is not possible without DNA. The CDR3 runs 18 residues. The germline gives CDR1 MGHRA, CDR2 YSYEKL. The CDR3 loop reads CASSRQSGQGLTGNTIYF.

The chain is built from TRBV10-3 and TRBJ2-3; TCRdb gives TRBD2 as the D gene, but with no DNA this cannot be confirmed. The CDR3 is 17 residues long. CDR1 ENHRY and CDR2 SYGVKD come from the germline V gene. CDR3 sequence reads: CAISESPGLAGVDTQYF.

The chain recombines TRBV30 with TRBJ2-5. Germline V gene data show CDR1 as GTSNPN and CDR2 as SVGIG (reference sequence). The CDR3 is 12 residues long. This CDR3 reads CAWNDWQETQYF. Based on the CDR3 plus reference TRBV30 and TRBJ2-5, the full variable domain is SQTIHQWPATLVQPVGSPLSLECTVEGTSNPNLYWYRQAAGRGLQLLFYSVGIGQISSEVPQNLSASRPQDRQFILSSKKLLLSDSGFYLCAWNDWQETQYFGPGTRLLVL.

This chain links TRBV20-1 with TRBJ2-2; TCRdb selects TRBD2, and the lack of DNA leaves this call unchecked. Germline CDR1 and CDR2: DFQATT and SNEGSKA (reference sequence). This CDR3 has 17 amino acids. This chain's CDR3 is CSARSTTGLKNTGELFF.

The genes are TRBV5-1 and TRBJ2-3. Germline-derived CDR1 and CDR2 are SGHRS and YFSETQ. The CDR3 length is 14 residues. The CDR3 loop reads CASSFLGIGDTQYF.

CDR3 region: CASSSTDPGLAGLRSYNEQFF. The V call is TRBV11-1, the J call TRBJ2-1; the TCRdb call, TRBD2, lacks DNA for checking. The CDR3 sequence is 21 residues long. Germline lookup yields CDR1 SGHAT and CDR2 FQDESV (reference sequence).

The chain recombines TRBV3-1 with TRBJ2-4; TCRdb's D call, TRBD2, is unchecked because there is no DNA. The CDR3 is made up of 15 amino acids. Germline values: CDR1 LGHDT, CDR2 YNNKEL (reference sequence). The chain's CDR3 is CASSPRLVAKNIQYF.